This T cell receptor (beta chain) was retrieved from a study of Graves' ophthalmopathy and Graves' hyperthyroidism. Broader study findings: Blood contained most expanded thyroid clonotypes exceeding 0.001 frequency.

RNA transcripts served as template for amplifying TCR beta CDR3 sequences. The authors performed first-round RT-PCR with HTBI primers and then a second-round multiplex PCR. TCRdb passed the multiplex PCR reads through MiXCR, listing each CDR3 protein once. The sample holds fewer than 650,000 distinct CDR3 sequences; about a fifth are singletons and the top ten take more than 5.5%. This clonotype was seen at least ten times. Antigen specificity is unknown. Trimming shortened V by 4 bases and J by 1 base, and 7 bases separated the two germline ends. The CDR3 is 13 amino acids. CDR1 and CDR2 (germline): MNHEY, SVGAGI. Exclusion criteria comprised other autoimmune diseases, uncontrolled infections, pregnancy or lactation in patients. PBMCs had their origin in fresh peripheral blood (approximately 9.7 ml).

The chain has TRBV6-5 and TRBJ1-1; perhaps TRBD1 as D (5 bases). This sequence was found in a woman under 30 with stable Graves' hyperthyroidism. Some clones in this sample may be carry-over from other donors' samples. The specimen sequenced was peripheral blood. CDR3 bases: TGTGCCAGCAGTTGGGGCAAGAACACTGAAGCTTTCTTT. Translation: CASSWGKNTEAFF.